The table lists the clone carrying this TCR beta chain with many counts. Its antigen is as yet unknown. The sample originates from a study of blood T cells in healthy people across ages. Study observations and caveats: Both higher diversity and more naive CD4+ cells marked long-lived donors when set against aged donors. Donor CMV status, an unknown factor, possibly confounded changes in expanded clonotypes.

Researchers collected 9 to 10 milliliters of peripheral blood from every single donor. Through a sample-barcoded 5' primer and a J-beta primer mix, a second PCR was run for roughly 6 to 11 cycles. Each single sample gave us at least 3 million CDR3-containing paired-end reads. MiXCR, run by TCRdb on the 5' RACE reads, gives a single entry per CDR3 protein. The sample records 550,000 to 800,000 distinct CDR3 sequences, about 30% being singletons. Material for sequencing was blood. The TCR comes from a woman older than 75 in good health.

CDR3 in amino acids: CASSSVPGVGIQYF. CDR3 DNA: TGCGCCAGCAGTTCTGTTCCGGGGGTAGGGATTCAGTACTTC. The chain employs TRBV5-1 and TRBJ2-4; D perhaps matches TRBD2 (6 bases). Germline V gene lookup returns CDR1 SGHRS and CDR2 YFSETQ. This CDR3 is built from 14 residues. Trimming took off 5 bases at V and 10 bases at J, with 19 bases between the two ends.